Listed here are 5 T cell receptor beta chains from one sample, sequenced in a study of Tregs in tolerant kidney transplant recipients. Method: immunoSEQ multiplex PCR; TCRdb's copy keeps in-frame clones and lacks some. Counted here are 15,000 to 20,000 clones, just over 65% occurring once; the ten biggest clones make up 3% to 3.5%. Their antigens remain unidentified. The source material was Tregs from blood cultured with allogeneic cells. The receptors were sampled from a human donor in good health.

The rearrangement uses TRBV6-5 and TRBJ1-1; D gene uncertain. This CDR3 comprises 13 residues. Trimming took 2 bases from V and 4 from J, leaving 8 bases between them. CDR1 is MNHEY, CDR2 SVGAGI, per germline. The CDR3 here is CASSYGGSTEAFF. The CDR3, as DNA: TGTGCCAGCAGTTACGGCGGGAGCACTGAAGCTTTCTTT.

A few counts support this clone. The rearrangement uses TRBV9 and TRBJ1-4, with no clear D. Trimming took 0 bases from V and 8 from J, leaving 8 bases between them. The CDR3 covers 13 residues. Germline CDR1 reads SGDLS; CDR2 reads YYNGEE. CDR3 amino acids: CASSVEPREKLFF. The CDR3 coding sequence is TGTGCCAGCAGCGTAGAACCCCGAGAAAAACTGTTTTTT.

In nucleotides, the CDR3 is TGTGCCAGCAGTTACTACCCAAGTGGGGTCTACGAGCAGTACTTC. Protein product: CASSYYPSGVYEQYF. The V call is TRBV6-5, the J call TRBJ2-7; D unresolved. CDR1 MNHEY and CDR2 SVGAGI come from the germline V gene. The CDR3 length is 15 residues. V was pared by 1 base and J by 3 bases, with 13 bases between.

In this sample, this clone is medium-sized (0.01 to 0.1%). This rearrangement joins TRBV27 to TRBJ1-2; 7 nucleotides agree with TRBD1. Germline V gives CDR1 MNHEY, CDR2 SMNVEV (reference sequence). The trim removed 5 bases at V and 8 bases at J, leaving 8 bases unmatched. This CDR3 comprises 13 residues. The CDR3 loop is CASSEYRGRGYTF. DNA for the CDR3: TGTGCCAGCAGTGAATACAGGGGTAGGGGCTACACCTTC.

In nucleotides, the CDR3 is TGTGCCAGTAGCACCATCGCCGGGAGCACCTCCTACGAGCAGTACTTC. This sequence encodes CASSTIAGSTSYEQYF. The chain employs TRBV19 and TRBJ2-7; a weak D match, TRBD2 (6 bases). Germline V gives CDR1 LNHDA, CDR2 SQIVND (reference sequence). The CDR3 contains 16 residues. V gave up 6 bases and J gave up 0 bases, with 18 bases separating them.